These 7 T cell receptor beta chains came from one sample sequenced in a study of blood T cell repertoires in COVID-19. Data came from immunoSEQ multiplex PCR; TCRdb stores just in-frame clones and leaves some out. The sample carries more than 450,000 clones, approximately 90% recorded once. Sequenced sample: PBMCs or T cells enriched from blood (not recorded which). All receptors derive from a woman aged 18-30 years who had recovered from COVID-19.

The chain has TRBV30 and TRBJ1-1; maybe TRBD1 (6 bases). V dropped 4 bases and J dropped 5 bases, with 11 bases sitting between them. CDR1 is GTSNPN, CDR2 SVGIG, per germline (reference sequence). The CDR3 sequence is 12 residues long. The CDR3 coding sequence is TGTGCCTGGACAGGGGAAGGGACTGAAGCTTTCTTT. Residues: CAWTGEGTEAFF.

V is TRBV9 and J is TRBJ2-2; TRBD1 agrees at 7 bases. Losses at the gene ends were 5 bases for V and 6 bases for J; bases not matched to a gene: 7. Germline V CDR1 and CDR2: SGDLS, YYNGEE. This CDR3 is built from 14 residues. DNA for the CDR3: TGTGCCAGCAGGTCGACAGGGATGGCCGGGGAGCTGTTTTTT. It specifies CASRSTGMAGELFF.

V and J are TRBV7-9 and TRBJ2-3; 10 bases are a match to TRBD1. This CDR3 region has 14 residues. CDR1 is SEHNR, CDR2 FQNEAQ, per germline (reference sequence). J was trimmed by 3 bases and V by 4 bases; bases with no gene match: 1. The CDR3 nucleotides read TGTGCCAGCAGCTCGGACAGGGGGACAGATACGCAGTATTTT. Amino acid sequence: CASSSDRGTDTQYF.

The gene calls are TRBV12-3 or TRBV12-4 and TRBJ2-5, with a weak D call TRBD2 (6 bases). This CDR3 has 13 residues. With 5 bases removed from V and 4 bases from J, the gap between germline ends came to 11 bases. The CDR3 reads CASSHTGRETQYF. CDR3 nucleotide sequence: TGTGCCAGCAGTCACACCGGGAGAGAGACCCAGTACTTC.

The chain uses TRBV10-3 and TRBJ1-2, with a possible D match to TRBD1 (6 bases). CDR1 is ENHRY and CDR2 is SYGVKD in the germline V gene. V lost 2 bases, J lost 11 bases, and 15 bases lay in between. The CDR3 contains 13 residues. CDR3 amino acids: CAISEPLQGRYTF. The DNA of the CDR3 is TGTGCCATCAGTGAGCCATTACAGGGCCGGTACACCTTC.

This clone showed up just a few times. J is TRBJ2-3 and V is TRBV5-6, with D perhaps matching TRBD2 (6 bases). This CDR3 has 14 amino acids. Germline assignment: CDR1 SGHDT and CDR2 YYEEEE. The V and J ends lost 2 bases and 0 bases respectively, with 7 bases between them. The CDR3 region is CASSLLASTDTQYF. Here the CDR3 DNA reads TGTGCCAGCAGCTTACTAGCCAGCACAGATACGCAGTATTTT.

The CDR3 sequence: CASSFSIGGAYNEQFF. CDR3 DNA: TGTGCCAGCAGTTTTTCGATTGGGGGGGCCTACAATGAGCAGTTCTTC. This chain uses TRBV28 with TRBJ2-1; 7 bases map to TRBD2. From germline, CDR1 is MDHEN and CDR2 SYDVKM. J lost 2 bases, V lost 3 bases, and 7 bases had no gene match. The CDR3 is made up of 16 amino acids.